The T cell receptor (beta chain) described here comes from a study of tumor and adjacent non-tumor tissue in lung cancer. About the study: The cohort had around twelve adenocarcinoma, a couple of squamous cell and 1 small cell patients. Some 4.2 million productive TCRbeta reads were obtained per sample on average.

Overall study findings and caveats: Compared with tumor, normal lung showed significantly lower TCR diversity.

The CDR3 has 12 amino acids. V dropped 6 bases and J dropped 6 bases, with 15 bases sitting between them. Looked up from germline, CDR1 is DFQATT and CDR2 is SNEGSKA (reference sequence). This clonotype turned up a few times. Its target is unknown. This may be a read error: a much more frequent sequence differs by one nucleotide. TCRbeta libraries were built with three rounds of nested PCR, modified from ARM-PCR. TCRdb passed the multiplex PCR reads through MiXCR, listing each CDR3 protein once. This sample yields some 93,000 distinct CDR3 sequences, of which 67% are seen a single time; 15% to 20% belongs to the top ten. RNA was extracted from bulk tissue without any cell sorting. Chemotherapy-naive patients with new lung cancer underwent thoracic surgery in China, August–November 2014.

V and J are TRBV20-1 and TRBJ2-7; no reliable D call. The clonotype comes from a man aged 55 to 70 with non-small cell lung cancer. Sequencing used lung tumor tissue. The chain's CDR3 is CSAAGFSGEQYF. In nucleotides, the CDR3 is TGCAGTGCGGCCGGGTTCTCTGGCGAGCAGTACTTC.